These T cell receptor beta chains were read from a single sample in a study of blood T cell repertoires in COVID-19. Clones were sequenced by immunoSEQ multiplex PCR, and TCRdb holds only the in-frame ones, with some missing. The table includes under 350,000 clones, over 75% detected once. Sequenced: peripheral blood. These receptors originate from a human donor in a cohort sampled during active COVID-19. The CDR3 runs from the conserved cysteine through the conserved F or W. A D gene is named only where the DNA matches it firmly. Not all rows give a size; the values are once, few, many and, for expanded clones, a class.

J gene: TRBJ2-7; clone size: -; D gene: TRBD1; V gene: TRBV7-6; CDR3 protein: CASSFVGQGAGEQYF; CDR3 DNA: TGTGCCAGCAGCTTTGTTGGGCAGGGGGCTGGCGAGCAGTACTTC
J gene: TRBJ2-1; clone size: -; D gene: -; V gene: TRBV12-2; CDR3 protein: CASRLVSGPTNEQFF; CDR3 DNA: TGTGCAAGTCGCTTAGTCAGCGGGCCTACCAATGAGCAGTTCTTC
J gene: TRBJ2-1; clone size: -; D gene: TRBD2; V gene: TRBV2; CDR3 protein: CARTQRGSSYNEQFF; CDR3 DNA: TGTGCCAGGACCCAGCGGGGAAGCTCCTACAATGAGCAGTTCTTC
J gene: TRBJ1-1; clone size: -; D gene: -; V gene: TRBV19; CDR3 protein: CASKGMENTEAFF; CDR3 DNA: TGTGCCAGTAAGGGGATGGAGAACACTGAAGCTTTCTTT
J gene: TRBJ2-5; clone size: -; D gene: -; V gene: TRBV21-1; CDR3 protein: CASSTRQGMGETQYF; CDR3 DNA: TGTGCCAGCAGCACCAGACAGGGGATGGGAGAGACCCAGTACTTC
J gene: TRBJ1-2; clone size: -; D gene: -; V gene: TRBV6-2/TRBV6-3; CDR3 protein: CASSYSDSSYGYTF; CDR3 DNA: TGTGCCAGCAGTTACTCGGACTCGAGCTATGGCTACACCTTC
J gene: TRBJ2-5; clone size: -; D gene: -; V gene: TRBV7-8; CDR3 protein: CASSFGTLGETQYF; CDR3 DNA: TGTGCCAGCAGCTTTGGGACTCTCGGCGAGACCCAGTACTTC
J gene: TRBJ1-1; clone size: many; D gene: -; V gene: TRBV5-8; CDR3 protein: CASSYYTEAFF; CDR3 DNA: TGTGCCAGCAGCTACTATACTGAAGCTTTCTTT
J gene: TRBJ1-4; clone size: -; D gene: -; V gene: TRBV18; CDR3 protein: CASSPPSSGLELFF; CDR3 DNA: TGTGCCAGCTCACCACCGAGCTCTGGACTGGAACTGTTTTTT
J gene: TRBJ2-1; clone size: -; D gene: TRBD1; V gene: TRBV24-1; CDR3 protein: CATSDSTGGSYNEQFF; CDR3 DNA: TGTGCCACCAGTGATTCAACAGGGGGCTCCTACAATGAGCAGTTCTTC
J gene: TRBJ2-7; clone size: few; D gene: -; V gene: TRBV20-1; CDR3 protein: CSASSGGPYEQYF; CDR3 DNA: TGCAGTGCTAGTTCGGGGGGCCCCTACGAGCAGTACTTC
J gene: TRBJ2-1; clone size: -; D gene: -; V gene: TRBV19; CDR3 protein: CASRLQGTYNEQFF; CDR3 DNA: TGTGCCAGTAGGCTTCAGGGTACCTACAATGAGCAGTTCTTC
J gene: TRBJ2-2; clone size: -; D gene: TRBD2; V gene: TRBV19; CDR3 protein: CASSYGLASGELFF; CDR3 DNA: TGTGCCAGTAGTTACGGACTAGCTAGCGGGGAGCTGTTTTTT
J gene: TRBJ2-7; clone size: once; D gene: TRBD1; V gene: TRBV28; CDR3 protein: CASVGTGVYEQYF; CDR3 DNA: TGTGCCAGCGTGGGGACAGGGGTCTACGAGCAGTACTTC
J gene: TRBJ2-5; clone size: -; D gene: TRBD1; V gene: TRBV19; CDR3 protein: CASSMTGAQETQYF; CDR3 DNA: TGTGCCAGCAGTATGACAGGGGCCCAAGAGACCCAGTACTTC
J gene: TRBJ2-7; clone size: -; D gene: -; V gene: TRBV28; CDR3 protein: CASGTYLGEQYF; CDR3 DNA: TGTGCCAGCGGTACATATCTAGGCGAGCAGTACTTC
J gene: TRBJ2-5; clone size: -; D gene: -; V gene: TRBV3-1/TRBV3-2; CDR3 protein: CASSQDLRNQETQYF; CDR3 DNA: TGTGCCAGCAGCCAAGATTTGAGGAACCAAGAGACCCAGTACTTC
J gene: TRBJ2-5; clone size: -; D gene: TRBD1; V gene: TRBV24-1; CDR3 protein: CATSDPGTGGAGTQYF; CDR3 DNA: TGTGCCACCAGTGATCCCGGGACAGGGGGCGCAGGGACCCAGTACTTC
J gene: TRBJ2-5; clone size: -; D gene: TRBD2; V gene: TRBV7-9; CDR3 protein: CATSAGNQETQYF; CDR3 DNA: TGTGCCACTTCAGCGGGAAATCAAGAGACCCAGTACTTC
J gene: TRBJ2-1; clone size: -; D gene: TRBD1; V gene: TRBV7-3; CDR3 protein: CASSASDRGLSNEQFF; CDR3 DNA: TGTGCCAGCAGCGCCTCCGACAGGGGGCTATCCAATGAGCAGTTCTTC
J gene: TRBJ1-2; clone size: -; D gene: -; V gene: TRBV9; CDR3 protein: CASSGEGRGHYGYTF; CDR3 DNA: TGTGCCAGCAGCGGGGAGGGGAGGGGACACTATGGCTACACCTTC
J gene: TRBJ2-1; clone size: -; D gene: TRBD2; V gene: TRBV19; CDR3 protein: CASINSGTSHEQFF; CDR3 DNA: TGTGCCAGTATAAATAGCGGGACCTCACATGAGCAGTTCTTC
J gene: TRBJ2-1; clone size: -; D gene: TRBD1; V gene: TRBV9; CDR3 protein: CASSVSGGREQFF; CDR3 DNA: TGTGCCAGCAGCGTCTCAGGGGGTAGGGAGCAGTTCTTC
J gene: TRBJ1-1; clone size: -; D gene: -; V gene: TRBV5-1; CDR3 protein: CASSLTTHTEAFF; CDR3 DNA: TGCGCCAGCAGCTTGACAACCCACACTGAAGCTTTCTTT
J gene: TRBJ2-5; clone size: -; D gene: TRBD2; V gene: TRBV5-6; CDR3 protein: CASNKGEGWKETQYF; CDR3 DNA: TGTGCCAGCAACAAAGGGGAGGGCTGGAAAGAGACCCAGTACTTC
J gene: TRBJ2-1; clone size: few; D gene: TRBD2; V gene: TRBV6-2/TRBV6-3; CDR3 protein: CASSYPSYGAASGRGSSEQFF; CDR3 DNA: TGTGCCAGCAGTTACCCATCATACGGGGCCGCTAGCGGGAGGGGAAGTAGTGAGCAGTTCTTC
J gene: TRBJ2-7; clone size: -; D gene: TRBD1; V gene: TRBV6-2/TRBV6-3; CDR3 protein: CASSYPYSGTASSYEQYF; CDR3 DNA: TGTGCCAGCAGTTACCCCTACTCCGGGACAGCTTCGTCCTACGAGCAGTACTTC
J gene: TRBJ2-5; clone size: -; D gene: -; V gene: TRBV7-2; CDR3 protein: CASSLDLFLETQYF; CDR3 DNA: TGTGCCAGCAGCTTAGACCTATTTTTAGAGACCCAGTACTTC
J gene: TRBJ1-3; clone size: few; D gene: -; V gene: TRBV9; CDR3 protein: CASSRQISGNTIYF; CDR3 DNA: TGTGCCAGCAGCCGACAGATCTCTGGAAACACCATATATTTT
J gene: TRBJ1-6; clone size: -; D gene: -; V gene: TRBV19; CDR3 protein: CASSIATRRISPNSPLHF; CDR3 DNA: TGTGCCAGTAGTATAGCCACCCGGAGGATCTCCCCCAATTCACCCCTCCACTTT
J gene: TRBJ2-1; clone size: -; D gene: -; V gene: TRBV29-1; CDR3 protein: CSVGGKWYNEQFF; CDR3 DNA: TGCAGCGTTGGCGGGAAGTGGTACAATGAGCAGTTCTTC
J gene: TRBJ2-7; clone size: -; D gene: -; V gene: TRBV24-1; CDR3 protein: CATSDRPAGIYEQYF; CDR3 DNA: TGTGCCACCAGTGATCGCCCAGCGGGTATCTACGAGCAGTACTTC